The clone carrying this T cell receptor (beta chain) was counted between two and nine times. Its specificity is not known. The source of the sample is a study of post-analysis software for immune sequencing data. General observations from the study: The study found significantly lower normalized Chao1 diversity in multiple sclerosis patients than in controls. In patients, TRBV5-6, TRBV5-1 and TRBV20-1 belonged to 4 or 5 TRBV segments found more frequently than in controls.

Unique molecular identifiers were present in the TCR beta cDNA libraries. TCRdb passed the PCR reads through MiXCR, listing each CDR3 protein once. The table has around 400,000 distinct CDR3 sequences, more than 30% seen once. The junction had 12 bases not matched to a gene; V was cut back by 4 bases and J by 14 bases. The CDR3 loop spans 13 amino acids. Germline V gene sequence: CDR1 KGHSH, CDR2 LQKENI. Source material: blood. The V and J genes are TRBV18 and TRBJ2-3, with 7 nucleotides matching TRBD1. This clonotype was obtained from a girl aged 2-10 years with multiple sclerosis. CDR3 sequence (DNA): TGTGCCAGCTCACGGACAGGTAACGGATTGCGGTATTTT. Amino acid sequence: CASSRTGNGLRYF.